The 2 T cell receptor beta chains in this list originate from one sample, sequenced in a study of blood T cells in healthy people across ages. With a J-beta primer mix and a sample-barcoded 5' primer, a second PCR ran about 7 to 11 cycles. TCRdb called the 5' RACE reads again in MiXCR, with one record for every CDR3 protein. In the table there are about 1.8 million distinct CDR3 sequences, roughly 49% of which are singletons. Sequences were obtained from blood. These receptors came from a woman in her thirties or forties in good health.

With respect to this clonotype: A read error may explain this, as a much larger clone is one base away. The CDR3 DNA reads TGTGCCAGCAGGTTACAGGGCCACGAGCAGTACTTC. Amino acids: CASRLQGHEQYF. This rearrangement joins TRBV12-3 or TRBV12-4 to TRBJ2-5, with TRBD1 as a possible D gene (6 bases). The DNA end lines up better with TRBJ2-7; the J call may be wrong. There are 12 residues in the CDR3.

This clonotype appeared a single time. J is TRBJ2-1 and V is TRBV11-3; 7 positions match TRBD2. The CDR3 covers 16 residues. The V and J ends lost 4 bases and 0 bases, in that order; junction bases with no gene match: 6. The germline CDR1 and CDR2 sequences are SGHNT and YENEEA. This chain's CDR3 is CASSSLGGVSYNEQFF. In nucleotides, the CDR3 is TGTGCCAGCAGCTCGCTGGGGGGGGTCTCCTACAATGAGCAGTTCTTC.